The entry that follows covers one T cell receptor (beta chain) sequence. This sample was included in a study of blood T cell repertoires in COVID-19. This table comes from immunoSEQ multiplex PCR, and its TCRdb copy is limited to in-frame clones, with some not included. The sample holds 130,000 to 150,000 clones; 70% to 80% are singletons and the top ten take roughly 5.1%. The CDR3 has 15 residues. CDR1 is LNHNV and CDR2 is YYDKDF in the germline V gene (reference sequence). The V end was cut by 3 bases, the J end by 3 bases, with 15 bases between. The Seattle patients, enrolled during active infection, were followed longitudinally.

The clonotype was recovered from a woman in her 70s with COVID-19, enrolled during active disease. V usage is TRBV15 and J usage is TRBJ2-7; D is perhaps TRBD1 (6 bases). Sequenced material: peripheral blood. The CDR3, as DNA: TGTGCCACCAGCAGTTCAGGGGACCCAGTCTACGAGCAGTACTTC. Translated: CATSSSGDPVYEQYF.